This T cell receptor beta chain comes out of a study of blood T cell repertoires in COVID-19. Study summary: Samples of COVID-19 (acute and convalescent) were obtained from the United States, Italy and Spain. T cells, B-cell-depleted T cells, or PBMCs supplied cDNA or gDNA.

V shed 6 bases, J shed 6 bases, and the junction held 5 bases outside the gene matches. The CDR3 covers 13 residues. From germline, CDR1 is SQVTM and CDR2 ANQGSEA. Original handling: Researchers report that nucleated cell counts were estimated from reference gene primer amplification. Assay: immunoSEQ multiplex PCR; the TCRdb copy retains only in-frame clones and omits some. Clonal size and the V and J genes are those of that table, whereas D and trimming came from the DNA. The data hold under 150,000 clones, with over 75% observed a single time. The sequenced sample was peripheral blood. The rearrangement uses TRBV29-1 and TRBJ1-2; TRBD1 agrees at 12 bases. The receptor was isolated from a man aged 60 to 69 with active or convalescent COVID-19. CDR3 sequence (DNA): TGCAGCGTACTCGGGACAGGGGGCGATGGCTACACCTTC. Encoded protein: CSVLGTGGDGYTF.